The 19 T cell receptor beta chains below come from one sample, sequenced in a study of blood T cell repertoires in COVID-19. Profiled with immunoSEQ multiplex PCR; TCRdb holds only in-frame clones, not every one. The sample holds 25,000 to 35,000 clones; 65% to 90% are singletons and the top ten take roughly 25%. Source material: peripheral blood. The receptors here all came from a man in his 70s with active COVID-19.

V gene TRBV5-5 combines with J gene TRBJ2-7, with TRBD1 identical over 9 bases. V shed 0 bases and J 3 bases; nucleotides not matched to a gene: 1. The CDR3 runs 14 residues. Germline CDR1 is SGHKS and CDR2 is YYEKEE (reference sequence). The CDR3 reads CASSLGGQGYEQYF. DNA for the CDR3: TGTGCCAGCAGCTTGGGGGGACAGGGCTACGAGCAGTACTTC. Full variable domain (rest looked up from reference TRBV5-5 and TRBJ2-7): DAGVTQSPTHLIKTRGQQVTLRCSPISGHKSVSWYQQVLGQGPQFIFQYYEKEERGRGNFPDRFSARQFPNYSSELNVNALLLGDSALYLCASSLGGQGYEQYFGPGTRLTVT.

This sequence joins TRBV7-8 and TRBJ1-1; tentatively, D is TRBD1 (5 bases). The CDR3 is 16 amino acids. Germline V lookup: CDR1 SGHVS, CDR2 FQNEAQ. Trimming shortened V by 8 bases and J by 7 bases, and 26 bases separated the two germline ends. The CDR3 here is CASLPRGGMLGSEAFF. The CDR3 DNA reads TGTGCCAGCCTGCCCCGGGGGGGGATGTTAGGTAGTGAAGCTTTCTTT.

The chain joins TRBV19 to TRBJ2-5, with D maybe TRBD2 (6 bases). V lost 3 bases and J lost 5, with 16 bases in between. The CDR3 is 15 residues long. The germline V gene encodes CDR1 LNHDA and CDR2 SQIVND (reference sequence). This CDR3 reads CASSISGGVRETQYF. The CDR3 nucleotides read TGTGCCAGTAGTATCAGTGGAGGGGTGCGTGAGACCCAGTACTTC.

V usage is TRBV24-1 and J usage is TRBJ2-5, with 7 positions matching TRBD1. Germline loops: CDR1 KGHDR, CDR2 SFDVKD. The CDR3 runs 16 residues. J was trimmed by 5 bases and V by 4 bases; bases with no gene match: 12. The CDR3 region has the DNA TGTGCCACCAGTGAGGTCGGTACAGGGGACCGGGAGACCCAGTACTTC. Its protein is CATSEVGTGDRETQYF.

V usage is TRBV18 and J usage is TRBJ1-6; a possible D gene is TRBD1 (5 bases). The V end lost 4 bases, the J end lost 7 bases, and 17 bases lay between the germline ends. This CDR3 is built from 16 residues. The V gene's germline CDR1 is KGHSH and CDR2 LQKENI. The CDR3 DNA is TGTGCCAGCTCACGTCAAAGCGGGGGTGGGAATTCACCCCTCCACTTT. It codes for CASSRQSGGGNSPLHF.

This chain connects TRBV29-1 to TRBJ1-2, with TRBD1 as a possible D gene (6 bases). The CDR3 is 11 residues long. Germline CDR1 reads SQVTM; CDR2 reads ANQGSEA. Trimming pared 6 bases from V and 9 bases from J, leaving 14 bases between. The CDR3: CSVYRETSYTF. CDR3 coding DNA: TGCAGCGTATACAGGGAAACTAGCTACACCTTC.

This chain connects TRBV5-1 to TRBJ2-1; 10 bases line up with TRBD2. With 4 bases clipped from V and 1 base from J, the junction kept 8 bases outside the gene matches. From germline, CDR1 is SGHRS and CDR2 YFSETQ. The CDR3 runs to 17 residues. The CDR3 DNA reads TGCGCCAGCAGCCTAAGCGGGGGGGCCGGGTCCTACAATGAGCAGTTCTTC. The encoded protein is CASSLSGGAGSYNEQFF.

This rearrangement joins TRBV5-4 to TRBJ2-3, with TRBD2 identical over 7 bases. Germline CDR1 is SGHNT and CDR2 is YYREEE (reference sequence). After removal of 2 bases from V and 1 base from J, the junction contained 4 bases not matched to a gene. This CDR3 spans 15 amino acids. The CDR3 spells CASSLAGPRTDTQYF. DNA of the CDR3: TGTGCCAGCAGCTTAGCGGGACCCCGCACAGATACGCAGTATTTT.

The chain uses TRBV5-4 and TRBJ1-6; tentative D call: TRBD1 (5 bases). Trimming removed 3 bases at V and 9 bases at J, with 10 bases between. The germline gives CDR1 SGHNT, CDR2 YYREEE (reference sequence). The CDR3 has 13 residues. The CDR3, as DNA: TGTGCCAGCAGCTCGAGGGGAGGTTCACCCCTCCACTTT. This translates into CASSSRGGSPLHF.

The count of this clone is one. The chain is built from TRBV19 and TRBJ1-5; 9 bases are a match to TRBD1. V lost 9 bases, J lost 2 bases, and 5 bases stayed unmatched. Germline V lookup: CDR1 LNHDA, CDR2 SQIVND (reference sequence). This CDR3 contains 14 residues. CDR3 sequence reads: CASVGQGGNQPQHF. The CDR3, as DNA: TGTGCCAGCGTGGGACAGGGTGGCAATCAGCCCCAGCATTTT.

The chain's CDR3 is CASSISTFYGYTF. As DNA, the CDR3 is TGTGCCAGTAGTATAAGCACCTTCTATGGCTACACCTTC. The J gene is TRBJ1-2, the V gene TRBV19; D uncertain. The CDR3 has 13 amino acids. Trimming shortened V by 2 bases and J by 4 bases, and 8 bases separated the two germline ends. Germline assignment: CDR1 LNHDA and CDR2 SQIVND (reference sequence).

J is TRBJ2-7 and V is TRBV5-1, with D tentatively TRBD1 (7 bases). V shed 4 bases and J shed 11 bases, with 16 bases lying between them. The germline CDR1 and CDR2 sequences are SGHRS and YFSETQ. This CDR3 comprises 12 residues. The CDR3 bases are TGCGCCAGCAGCCGGGGAGGCGGGACAGAGTACTTC. Translated, it gives CASSRGGGTEYF.

The chain has TRBV14 and TRBJ2-7, with TRBD1 matching over 7 bases. The CDR3 is 14 amino acids. From germline, CDR1 is SGHDN and CDR2 FVKESK. The V segment lost 3 bases and the J segment 4 bases; nucleotides outside the gene matches: 6. As DNA, the CDR3 is TGTGCCAGCAGCCAGACCGGGACAGAGTACGAGCAGTACTTC. Translation: CASSQTGTEYEQYF.

The gene calls are TRBV18 and TRBJ1-2; D uncertain. The CDR3 runs 15 residues. The V end lost 2 bases, the J end lost 0 bases, and 10 bases lay between the germline ends. Germline assignment: CDR1 KGHSH and CDR2 LQKENI. This CDR3 is CASSPGQVPNYGYTF. The CDR3 bases are TGTGCCAGCTCACCAGGCCAGGTCCCTAACTATGGCTACACCTTC.

This clone appeared a single time. CDR3 sequence reads: CASGAGAGARTDTQYF. CDR3 coding DNA: TGTGCTAGTGGTGCAGGAGCAGGGGCCAGAACAGATACGCAGTATTTT. The chain recombines TRBV12-5 with TRBJ2-3; possible D gene TRBD1, 6 bases. In germline, CDR1 is LGHNT, CDR2 FRNRAP. This CDR3 spans 16 amino acids. V lost 5 bases to trimming and J lost 3 bases, with 18 bases between them. The full variable domain, with the rest looked up from reference TRBV12-5 and TRBJ2-3, is DARVTQTPRHKVTEMGQEVTMRCQPILGHNTVFWYRQTMMQGLELLAYFRNRAPLDDSGMPKDRFSAEMPDATLATLKIQPSEPRDSAVYFCASGAGAGARTDTQYFGPGTRLTVL.

V usage is TRBV5-1 and J usage is TRBJ2-2; D uncertain. Germline V lookup: CDR1 SGHRS, CDR2 YFSETQ. The ends were cut back, 0 bases at V and 1 base at J, with 10 bases in the middle. This CDR3 spans 16 amino acids. CDR3 loop: CASSLGHGKNTGELFF. Written as DNA, the CDR3 is TGCGCCAGCAGCTTGGGCCATGGCAAGAACACCGGGGAGCTGTTTTTT.

This chain connects TRBV6-5 to TRBJ2-3, with D perhaps matching TRBD1 (5 bases). This CDR3 has 13 residues. V shed 7 bases and J shed 5 bases, with 13 bases lying between them. Germline V CDR1 and CDR2: MNHEY, SVGAGI. CDR3 nucleotide sequence: TGTGCCAGCACGGCAGGGCTCGGAGATACGCAGTATTTT. As protein: CASTAGLGDTQYF.

The table lists this clone with a few counts. The chain combines TRBV3-1 (or the pseudogene TRBV3-2) with TRBJ1-5; maybe TRBD1 (5 bases). CDR3 length: 16 amino acids. Trimming cost V 3 bases and J 5 bases, with 17 bases left between them. CDR1 LGHDT and CDR2 YNNKEL come from the germline V gene (reference sequence). CDR3 in amino acids: CASSQTHGGPHQPQHF. The CDR3 DNA follows: TGTGCCAGCAGCCAGACGCACGGGGGTCCTCATCAGCCCCAGCATTTT.

The chain is built from TRBV9 and TRBJ1-1, with D maybe TRBD1 (6 bases). Germline V lookup: CDR1 SGDLS, CDR2 YYNGEE. The CDR3 loop spans 14 amino acids. V shed 0 bases and J shed 2 bases, with 8 bases lying between them. DNA for the CDR3: TGTGCCAGCAGCGTAGGGACAGCAAACACTGAAGCTTTCTTT. Translation: CASSVGTANTEAFF. Full variable domain (outside the CDR3, taken from reference TRBV9 and TRBJ1-1): DSGVTQTPKHLITATGQRVTLRCSPRSGDLSVYWYQQSLDQGLQFLIQYYNGEERAKGNILERFSAQQFPDLHSELNLSSLELGDSALYFCASSVGTANTEAFFGQGTRLTVV.